The 27 T cell receptor beta chains below come from one sample, sequenced in a study of immune heterogeneity within non-small cell lung tumors. TCR beta CDR3 regions came from multiplex PCR with 32 forward V and 13 reverse J primers. TCRdb fed the multiplex PCR reads into MiXCR, producing one record per CDR3 protein. The repertoire includes around 4,400 distinct CDR3 sequences, roughly a third of them detected once, and approximately 22% sits in the top ten. Template input, which was bulk tumor genomic DNA, totaled roughly 600 ng per sample. The authors collected several far-apart biopsies from each primary tumor during surgery. Untreated, newly diagnosed non-small cell lung cancer patients underwent curative surgery. Sequenced: lung tumor tissue. Receptors were obtained from a woman between 50 and 59 years old with non-small cell lung cancer.

By its share, this clonotype is medium-sized. The chain couples TRBV20-1 to TRBJ2-5; 9 bases fit TRBD1. Unmatched junction bases numbered 7, after V lost 6 bases and J lost 2 bases. Looked up from germline, CDR1 is DFQATT and CDR2 is SNEGSKA (reference sequence). The CDR3 runs to 14 residues. In DNA form, the CDR3 reads TGCAGTGCACCGCCGGACAGGGGACAAGAGACCCAGTACTTC. Translating gives CSAPPDRGQETQYF.

By frequency in the sample, this clonotype is medium-sized (0.01 to 0.1%). The chain couples TRBV11-3 to TRBJ2-7; D is perhaps TRBD2 (5 bases). The CDR3 is made up of 14 amino acids. Looked up from germline, CDR1 is SGHNT and CDR2 is YENEEA. With 0 bases removed from V and 1 base from J, the gap between germline ends came to 7 bases. As DNA, the CDR3 is TGTGCCAGCAGCTTAGATCCGGGATCCTACGAGCAGTACTTC. Its protein product is CASSLDPGSYEQYF.

With regard to this clonotype: Given a much more abundant clone one base away, this may be a read error. The V and J genes are TRBV6-1 and TRBJ2-7; 7 bases agree with TRBD1. Losses at the gene ends were 6 bases for V and 1 base for J; bases not matched to a gene: 12. The germline CDR1 and CDR2 sequences are MNHNS and SASEGT. CDR3 size: 16 residues. CDR3 sequence reads: CASSLKGGRRSYEQYF. The CDR3 bases are TGTGCCAGCAGCCTAAAAGGGGGCAGGAGGTCCTACGAGCAGTACTTC.

This sequence joins TRBV12-3 or TRBV12-4 and TRBJ2-7, with D possibly being TRBD1 (6 bases). The length of the CDR3 is 14 residues. The ends were cut back, 2 bases at V and 3 bases at J, with 11 bases in the middle. CDR3 loop: CASSLNYRDYEQYF. The DNA of the CDR3 is TGTGCCAGCAGTTTAAATTACAGGGACTACGAGCAGTACTTC.

The sample holds a few counts of this clonotype. The V gene is TRBV29-1, the J gene TRBJ2-3; D not resolved. Germline CDR1 SQVTM, CDR2 ANQGSEA. Trimming stripped 2 bases from V and 2 bases from J, with 11 bases between. The CDR3 length is 14 residues. CDR3 in DNA: TGCAGCGTTGAAAATCCCTGGGACACAGATACGCAGTATTTT. Its translation is CSVENPWDTDTQYF.

Comments on this clonotype: A clone one base away is much larger, so this may be a read error. The chain employs TRBV30 and TRBJ2-1, with TRBD2 matching 10 bases. This CDR3 comprises 13 residues. CDR1 GTSNPN and CDR2 SVGIG come from the germline V gene (reference sequence). CDR3 DNA sequence: TGTGCCTGGAGTACTAGCGGGGACAATGAGCATTTCTTC. Translated, it gives CAWSTSGDNEHFF.

Sample share makes this clonotype medium-sized. The chain carries TRBV20-1 and TRBJ2-3, with unresolved D. Germline V gene data show CDR1 as DFQATT and CDR2 as SNEGSKA (reference sequence). V lost 3 bases, J lost 3 bases, and 13 bases lay in between. This CDR3 is 14 amino acids long. The CDR3 nucleotides read TGCAGTGCTAGGAGCCGGGTCCTAACAGATACGCAGTATTTT. Its translation: CSARSRVLTDTQYF.

This clonotype is classed as medium-sized. CDR3 coding DNA: TGCAGGGTAAATAAAGACACCCAGACTGGCACAGATACGCAGTATTTT. Encoded protein: CRVNKDTQTGTDTQYF. The V and J genes are TRBV20-1 and TRBJ2-3; D remains ambiguous. CDR3 size: 16 residues. Germline CDR1 reads DFQATT; CDR2 reads SNEGSKA (reference sequence).

CDR3 nucleotide sequence: TGTGCCACCAGTGACGCTATTTGGACTAGGGGTGAGCAGTTCTTC. Encoded protein: CATSDAIWTRGEQFF. The chain uses TRBV24-1 and TRBJ2-1; the match to TRBD2 covers 7 bases. The CDR3 is 15 amino acids. With V trimmed by 4 bases and J by 9 bases, 11 bases remained unmatched. Germline-derived CDR1 and CDR2 are KGHDR and SFDVKD.

This clonotype was counted a few times. The chain couples TRBV20-1 to TRBJ2-1, with TRBD1 matching over 8 bases. CDR3 length: 15 amino acids. The V gene end was trimmed by 3 bases and the J gene end by 4 bases; junction bases not matched to a gene: 8. Germline V gives CDR1 DFQATT, CDR2 SNEGSKA (reference sequence). Here the CDR3 reads CSASAGTGPYNEQFF. The DNA of the CDR3 is TGCAGTGCTAGCGCCGGGACAGGACCTTACAATGAGCAGTTCTTC.

This clonotype is medium-sized (0.01 to 0.1%) in the sample. CDR3 nucleotide sequence: TGTGCCAGCAGTTCCGGGGACAGGGCCAATGAAAAACTGTTTTTT. Amino acids: CASSSGDRANEKLFF. The J gene is TRBJ1-4, the V gene TRBV28; 9 bases fit TRBD1. Unmatched junction bases numbered 5, after V lost 4 bases and J lost 5 bases. The germline V gene has CDR1 MDHEN and CDR2 SYDVKM. The CDR3 has 15 amino acids.

Relative to its sample, this clonotype is medium-sized. The chain carries TRBV27 and TRBJ1-3; D gene uncertain. Germline-derived CDR1 and CDR2 are MNHEY and SMNVEV (reference sequence). V lost 2 bases and J lost 0, with 8 bases in between. The CDR3 contains 15 residues. The CDR3 is CASSLRASSGNTIYF. The CDR3 coding sequence is TGTGCCAGCAGTTTACGCGCCAGCTCTGGAAACACCATATATTTT.

This sequence joins TRBV7-2 and TRBJ1-3, with D unclear. Germline V CDR1 and CDR2: SGHTA, FQGNSA. The CDR3 totals 13 residues. Trimming stripped 5 bases from V and 0 bases from J, with 5 bases between. CDR3 bases: TGTGCCAGCAGCCCCTCCTCTGGAAACACCATATATTTT. Encoded protein: CASSPSSGNTIYF.

The CDR3 DNA sequence: TGTGCCAGCAGCTCAGTAGGGGACAATGAGCAGTTCTTC. This gives the protein CASSSVGDNEQFF. The chain has TRBV7-2 and TRBJ2-1, with D maybe TRBD1 (5 bases). The CDR3 has 13 amino acids. The germline V gene has CDR1 SGHTA and CDR2 FQGNSA. V dropped 4 bases and J dropped 5 bases, with 9 bases sitting between them.

The chain joins TRBV6-2 or TRBV6-3 to TRBJ1-2; TRBD1 matches at 10 bases. The V and J ends lost 6 bases and 4 bases, in that order; junction bases with no gene match: 5. Looked up from germline, CDR1 is MNHEY and CDR2 is SVGEGT. There are 14 residues in the CDR3. The CDR3: CASSGTGEGYGYTF. DNA for the CDR3: TGTGCCAGCAGCGGGACAGGGGAAGGCTATGGCTACACCTTC.

On this clonotype itself: The junction and the germline gene differ at one end; a read error may be behind it. V usage is TRBV24-1 and J usage is TRBJ2-1; D ambiguous. Germline CDR1 and CDR2: KGHDR and SFDVKD. The CDR3 has 12 amino acids. The CDR3 loop is CSTSEHYNEQFF. CDR3 coding DNA: TGTTCCACCAGTGAACACTACAATGAGCAGTTCTTC.

By sample fraction, this clonotype is medium-sized (0.01 to 0.1%). The chain recombines TRBV10-2 with TRBJ1-5; 10 bases are shared with TRBD1. After removal of 0 bases from V and 5 bases from J, the junction contained 4 bases not matched to a gene. This CDR3 has 16 amino acids. Germline-derived CDR1 and CDR2 are WSHSY and SAAADI. The CDR3 DNA reads as TGCGCCAGCAGTGAGTCGGACAGGGGGACGGATCAGCCCCAGCATTTT. Amino acid sequence: CASSESDRGTDQPQHF.

This sequence joins TRBV28 and TRBJ2-1; D is uncertain. V was cut by 1 base and J by 8 bases, with 15 bases left in between. Germline V gene data show CDR1 as MDHEN and CDR2 as SYDVKM. The CDR3 consists of 15 residues. The CDR3 reads CASSLFQTRHYEQFF. The CDR3 coding sequence is TGTGCCAGCAGTTTATTCCAGACCCGGCACTATGAGCAGTTCTTC.

Details on this clonotype: This sequence may be a read error, since a much larger clone differs from it by one base. The J gene is TRBJ2-2, the V gene TRBV30, with D possibly TRBD1 on 6 matching bases. V lost 4 bases and J lost 1, with 10 bases in between. This CDR3 region has 14 residues. Germline CDR1 reads GTSNPN; CDR2 reads SVGIG (reference sequence). The CDR3 DNA reads TGTGCCTGGATTGTAGGGGGGAACACCGGGGAGCTGTTTTTT. This encodes CAWIVGGNTGELFF.

This clonotype was seen a handful of times. The rearrangement links TRBV24-1 to TRBJ1-1, with D unresolved. Germline V gene sequence: CDR1 KGHDR, CDR2 SFDVKD. This CDR3 contains 12 residues. V lost 2 bases to trimming and J lost 1 base, with 1 base between them. CDR3 loop: CATSDSNTEAFF. The CDR3 DNA is TGTGCCACCAGTGATTCGAACACTGAAGCTTTCTTT.

Remarks on this clonotype: This may be a read error: a much more frequent sequence differs by one nucleotide. The chain uses TRBV27 and TRBJ2-5; TRBD2 might be the D (6 bases). Per the germline V gene, CDR1 is MNHEY and CDR2 is SMNVEV (reference sequence). CDR3 size: 14 residues. CDR3 sequence (DNA): TGTGCCAGCAGGGGGTGGGGGGATTGGGAGACCCACTACTTC. Translating gives CASRGWGDWETHYF.

This clonotype is judged medium-sized. The chain uses TRBV27 and TRBJ1-6; D perhaps matches TRBD1 (5 bases). The CDR3 is 12 amino acids. With 6 bases removed from V and 6 bases from J, the gap between germline ends came to 6 bases. Germline CDR1 reads MNHEY; CDR2 reads SMNVEV (reference sequence). The CDR3 here is CASRDTNSPLHF. The CDR3 bases are TGTGCCAGCAGGGACACTAATTCACCCCTCCACTTT.

Regarding this clonotype: This may come from a read error, since a much larger clone is one base off. This chain links TRBV20-1 with TRBJ2-1; 9 positions agree with TRBD1. The V gene's germline CDR1 is DFQATT and CDR2 SNEGSKA (reference sequence). CDR3 size: 13 residues. The DNA for the CDR3 is TGCAGTGCTCCTCGACAGGGGGGCAATGAGCAGTTATTC. Translation gives CSAPRQGGNEQLF.

Judged by abundance, this clonotype is medium-sized. The chain carries TRBV10-1 and TRBJ2-7, with D tentatively TRBD1 or TRBD2 (5 bases each). With 5 bases removed from V and 3 bases from J, the gap between germline ends came to 14 bases. Germline V gives CDR1 WNHNN, CDR2 SYGVQD (reference sequence). The CDR3 is 14 amino acids. As DNA, the CDR3 is TGCGCCAGCAGTACCAGGGAGATCCTCTACGAGCAGTACTTC. As protein: CASSTREILYEQYF.

This clonotype is categorized as medium-sized. CDR3 bases: TGTGCCAGTAGTATAGATCATAGCGGGAGCTCCTACGAGCAGTACTTC. Translating it yields CASSIDHSGSSYEQYF. The chain joins TRBV19 to TRBJ2-7; 9 bases agree with TRBD2. Per germline, CDR1 LNHDA and CDR2 SQIVND (reference sequence). J lost 0 bases, V lost 0 bases, and 3 bases had no gene match. This CDR3 is 16 amino acids long.

This chain links TRBV12-3 or TRBV12-4 with TRBJ1-4; D remains ambiguous. The CDR3 length is 15 residues. V dropped 5 bases and J dropped 2 bases, with 12 bases sitting between them. The CDR3: CASSIIHGTNEKLFF. The CDR3 DNA sequence: TGTGCCAGCAGTATCATACATGGTACTAATGAAAAACTGTTTTTT.

This clonotype is classed as medium-sized. The rearrangement joins TRBV20-1 to TRBJ2-3; possible D gene TRBD2, 6 bases. The CDR3 covers 12 residues. V lost 7 bases to trimming and J lost 3 bases, with 11 bases between them. Germline values: CDR1 DFQATT, CDR2 SNEGSKA (reference sequence). CDR3 sequence: CSGGEGTDTQYF. The CDR3, as DNA: TGCAGTGGCGGGGAAGGAACAGATACGCAGTATTTT.